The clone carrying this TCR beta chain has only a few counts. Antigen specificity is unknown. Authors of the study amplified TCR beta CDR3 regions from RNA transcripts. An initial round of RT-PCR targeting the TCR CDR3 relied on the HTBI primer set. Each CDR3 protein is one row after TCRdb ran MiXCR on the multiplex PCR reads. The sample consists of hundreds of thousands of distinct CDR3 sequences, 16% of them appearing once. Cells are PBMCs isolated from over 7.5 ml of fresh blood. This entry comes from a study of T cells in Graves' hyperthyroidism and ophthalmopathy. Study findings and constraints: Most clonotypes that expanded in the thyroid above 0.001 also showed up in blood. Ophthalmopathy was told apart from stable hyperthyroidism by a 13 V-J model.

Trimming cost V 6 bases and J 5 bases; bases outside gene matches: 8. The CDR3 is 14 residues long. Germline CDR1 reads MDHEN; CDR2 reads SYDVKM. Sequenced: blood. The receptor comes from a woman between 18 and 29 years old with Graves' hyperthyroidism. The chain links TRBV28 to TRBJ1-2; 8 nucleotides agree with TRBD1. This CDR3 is CASRSQGARYGYTF. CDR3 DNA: TGTGCCAGCAGATCCCAGGGGGCGCGATATGGCTACACCTTC.